This T cell receptor (beta chain) comes out of a study of T cell responses to AZD1222 COVID-19 vaccine (dated by TCRdb to about 2021). About the full investigation: Because spike-specific TCR depth and breadth did not differ between the two schedules, AZD1222 recipients who got a second dose at roughly 4 weeks were pooled with those who got a second dose at roughly 12 weeks. TCR sequencing was performed for approximately 240 trial participants, of whom approximately 200 were given two doses of AZD1222 and approximately 25 were given two doses of MenACWY control vaccine. Enrollment into the trials was organized by age into subgroups of 18-55, 56-69 and 70-plus years, and those subgroups contained roughly 150, 30 and 60 TCR-sequenced participants, respectively. Overall results and qualifications from the work: Conclusions about previously exposed vaccinees are limited because only five to seven AZD1222 recipients were SARS-CoV-2 seropositive at baseline. Participants were mostly white British and included more females than males, and it was suggested by the authors that clonal diversity may have been underestimated. In the small 56-69-year group, the increase in depth fell short of significance, most likely because of low power. Reportedly, almost half of the unique spike-specific TCRs recognized epitopes lying outside the regions that are mutated in the B.1.351 and B.1.1.7 variants. Because no day 14 peak-response samples were available, the repertoires could be characterized only after the peak T cell response. The whole spike protein was spanned by vaccine-associated CD4 TCRs, and dominant responses were seen in regions 160-218 and 743-854. After two AZD1222 doses, both the breadth and the depth of spike-specific TCRs were significantly higher than at day 0 and than in MenACWY recipients.

The CDR3 regions of human TCRbeta chains were analyzed by immunosequencing. The study's processing was this. Repertoire TCRs were checked for matches against a reference library of SARS-CoV-2-specific TCRs that had been generated using the MIRA antigen-specificity platform. Breadth meant the fraction of unique TCRs that were SARS-CoV-2-associated, whereas depth meant the fraction of total T cells that were SARS-CoV-2-associated. Each spike-specific TCR was assigned to its reactive spike region and to a CD4 or CD8 class using the MIRA data. Log10-transformed breadth and depth values were compared by one-way ANOVA with Sidak's multiple comparisons tests. TCRdb limited this immuneACCESS table to in-frame rearrangements with V and J called. A share of clones is missing; checked studies link under half to unresolved V genes, and the rest is unexplained. V, J and clone size were drawn from that table, and D and trimming were deduced from the DNA. The sample profile shows about 110,000 clones; under 95% of them were found once. The ten largest clones represent 7.8% of the sample.

As concerns this clone: Its antigen remains unidentified. Per-nucleotide qualities are absent, and no much larger clonotype sits a single base away.

V is shortened by 4 bases, J by 1 base, and the region joining them spans 14 bases. The CDR3 runs 15 amino acids, cysteine and phenylalanine included. Just CDR3 DNA is preserved here, 45 bases in frame from base 1. CDR1 SGHRS and CDR2 YFSETQ are derived from the germline V gene. The time point label corresponds to: baseline before first vaccination. Samples from vaccinated people were obtained from the UK trials COV001 and COV002, which included a single-blind randomized controlled phase 2/3 trial of AZD1222 (ChAdOx1 nCoV-19) in healthy adults. For TCRbeta chain sequencing, PBMC samples from trial participants were taken at day 0 and at day 28 after the second dose.

The TCR originated in an adult in good health. Here the sequenced sample was peripheral blood, taken on day 0 of AZD1222 vaccination. The sequence joins TRBV5-1 to TRBJ1-1, and perhaps TRBD1 as D gene, on 5 matching bases. The CDR3 protein: CASSPAGTPNTEAFF. The bases are TGCGCCAGCAGCCCGGCCGGGACTCCGAACACTGAAGCTTTCTTT. Extended through the reference TRBV5-1 and TRBJ1-1 proteins, this CDR3 yields the full variable domain: KAGVTQTPRYLIKTRGQQVTLSCSPISGHRSVSWYQQTPGQGLQFLFEYFSETQRNKGNFPGRFSGRQFSNSRSEMNVSTLELGDSALYLCASSPAGTPNTEAFFGQGTRLTVV.